Presented here are 27 T cell receptor beta chains from one specimen sequenced in a study of precursors of human CD4 cytotoxic T cells. Sorted CD4+ central memory, effector memory, IL-7R-high TEMRA and IL-7R-negative TEMRA cells underwent bulk UMI sequencing. MiXCR was run by TCRdb on the reads, yielding one entry per CDR3 protein. There are several hundred distinct CDR3 sequences in the sample; 21% occur only once, and over 10% lies in the top ten. The sample taken for sequencing was memory CD4+ T cells from blood (PBMCs). These receptors came from a human donor in good health.

This clonotype is labeled as large. The J gene is TRBJ2-1, the V gene TRBV20-1, with 8 nucleotides matching TRBD1. The V and J ends lost 3 bases and 4 bases, in that order; junction bases with no gene match: 8. The CDR3 has 15 amino acids. Germline CDR1 reads DFQATT; CDR2 reads SNEGSKA (reference sequence). CDR3 sequence reads: CSASGGQDVYNEQFF. CDR3 DNA: TGCAGTGCTAGCGGGGGACAGGATGTATACAATGAGCAGTTCTTC.

By sample share, this clonotype is large. The V and J genes are TRBV10-3 and TRBJ1-1; D possibly corresponds to TRBD1 (5 bases). From germline, CDR1 is ENHRY and CDR2 SYGVKD. V lost 8 bases and J lost 10, with 17 bases in between. The CDR3 sequence is 12 residues long. The CDR3 spells CAISSSGGSAFF. DNA of the CDR3: TGTGCCATCTCCTCCTCGGGGGGTTCAGCTTTCTTT.

V and J are TRBV7-8 and TRBJ2-5; no clear D. Germline V gives CDR1 SGHVS, CDR2 FQNEAQ. Trimming removed 1 base at V and 5 bases at J, with 8 bases between. The CDR3 runs to 13 residues. CDR3 region: CASSLDLRETQYF. The CDR3 nucleotides are TGTGCCAGCAGCTTAGATCTTCGGGAGACCCAGTACTTC. The full variable domain, rest sourced from reference TRBV7-8 and TRBJ2-5, is GAGVSQSPRYKVAKRGQDVALRCDPISGHVSLFWYQQALGQGPEFLTYFQNEAQLDKSGLPSDRFFAERPEGSVSTLKIQRTQQEDSAVYLCASSLDLRETQYFGPGTRLLVL.

This clonotype is large by share. The chain uses TRBV20-1 and TRBJ2-7; TRBD1 might be the D (5 bases). Germline values: CDR1 DFQATT, CDR2 SNEGSKA (reference sequence). The CDR3 is 12 residues long. V lost 7 bases, J lost 0 bases, and 10 bases lay in between. CDR3 in amino acids: CSGGLSSYEQYF. The CDR3 region has the DNA TGCAGTGGGGGCCTGAGCTCCTACGAGCAGTACTTC.

This rearrangement joins TRBV5-1 to TRBJ1-4, with D maybe TRBD1 (5 bases). Trimming cost V 5 bases and J 6 bases, with 14 bases left between them. Germline V gives CDR1 SGHRS, CDR2 YFSETQ. The CDR3 covers 14 residues. The CDR3 bases are TGCGCCAGCAGGATGGGGGTCGGAGATGAAAAACTGTTTTTT. Protein: CASRMGVGDEKLFF.

The chain employs TRBV27 and TRBJ2-7, with a possible D match to TRBD2 (7 bases). V shed 5 bases and J shed 4 bases, with 15 bases lying between them. There are 14 residues in the CDR3. The V gene's germline CDR1 is MNHEY and CDR2 SMNVEV (reference sequence). The DNA for the CDR3 is TGTGCCAGCAGTCCTTCGGGGGGCGCGTACGAGCAGTACTTC. Residues: CASSPSGGAYEQYF.

This clonotype ranks as large. The rearrangement joins TRBV4-2 to TRBJ2-2; TRBD2 aligns across 9 bases. J was trimmed by 8 bases and V by 7 bases; bases with no gene match: 14. CDR1 LGHNA and CDR2 YNFKEQ come from the germline V gene. The CDR3 is 16 residues long. CDR3 loop: CASMPGIAGDPGELFF. CDR3 coding DNA: TGTGCCAGCATGCCAGGGATAGCGGGAGACCCGGGGGAGCTGTTTTTT.

By share, this clonotype ranks as large. DNA for the CDR3: TGCAGTGCTGACGCGGGGGATACGGGCATGTACAATGAGCAGTTCTTC. Residues: CSADAGDTGMYNEQFF. The chain carries TRBV20-1 and TRBJ2-1, with TRBD2 identical over 7 bases. J lost 4 bases, V lost 5 bases, and 14 bases had no gene match. CDR1 is DFQATT and CDR2 is SNEGSKA in the germline V gene (reference sequence). The CDR3 extends over 16 amino acids.

This clonotype was seen more than once but under ten times. This chain joins TRBV4-2 and TRBJ2-5, with 7 bases aligning to TRBD1. CDR1 is LGHNA and CDR2 is YNFKEQ in the germline V gene. The CDR3 covers 14 residues. V dropped 0 bases and J dropped 3; count of bases not matched to a gene: 1. CDR3 loop: CASSQEQGEETQYF. The CDR3 DNA reads as TGTGCCAGCAGCCAAGAGCAGGGGGAAGAGACCCAGTACTTC.

By proportion, this clonotype is large. The rearrangement links TRBV30 to TRBJ2-5; D unclear. Germline assignment: CDR1 GTSNPN and CDR2 SVGIG (reference sequence). V lost 5 bases and J 4 bases, leaving 11 bases between the germline ends. CDR3 length: 12 amino acids. CDR3 sequence: CAWGRAAETQYF. The DNA of the CDR3 is TGTGCCTGGGGACGGGCCGCAGAGACCCAGTACTTC.

This clonotype is deemed large. The V call is TRBV5-1, the J call TRBJ2-7; 7 positions agree with TRBD1. Trimming at V came to 0 bases and at J to 3 bases, leaving 3 bases not matched to a gene. In germline, CDR1 is SGHRS, CDR2 YFSETQ. The CDR3 spans 14 residues. This chain's CDR3 is CASSLAGTDYEQYF. The CDR3 bases are TGCGCCAGCAGCTTGGCCGGGACAGACTACGAGCAGTACTTC. Variable domain in full (rest from reference TRBV5-1 and TRBJ2-7): KAGVTQTPRYLIKTRGQQVTLSCSPISGHRSVSWYQQTPGQGLQFLFEYFSETQRNKGNFPGRFSGRQFSNSRSEMNVSTLELGDSALYLCASSLAGTDYEQYFGPGTRLTVT.

This clonotype is large by share. This rearrangement joins TRBV6-2 or TRBV6-3 to TRBJ2-1, with 8 bases matching TRBD2. The V gene's germline CDR1 is MNHEY and CDR2 SVGEGT. V was clipped by 5 bases and J by 4 bases; unmatched bases: 7. CDR3 length: 15 amino acids. The CDR3 loop reads CASSKLAATYNEQFF. The DNA of the CDR3 is TGTGCCAGCAGTAAACTAGCGGCTACTTACAATGAGCAGTTCTTC.

In this sample, this clonotype is large. The J gene is TRBJ2-7, the V gene TRBV15; D perhaps matches TRBD1 (6 bases). Looked up from germline, CDR1 is LNHNV and CDR2 is YYDKDF (reference sequence). The CDR3 is made up of 14 amino acids. The germline V and J ends were trimmed by 0 bases and 9 bases, with 15 bases remaining between them. This CDR3 reads CATSRDLAGELQYF. DNA for the CDR3: TGTGCCACCAGCAGAGATCTCGCAGGGGAGCTGCAGTACTTC.

This clonotype was seen more than once but under ten times. The gene calls are TRBV2 and TRBJ2-6; D is unresolved. This CDR3 is 14 amino acids long. V gave up 8 bases and J gave up 0 bases, with 8 bases separating them. CDR1 and CDR2 (germline): SNHLY, FYNNEI. CDR3 amino acids: CASLRPSGANVLTF. The CDR3 DNA is TGTGCCAGCCTAAGGCCCTCTGGGGCCAACGTCCTGACTTTC.

This sequence joins TRBV20-1 and TRBJ1-2; D is ambiguous. The CDR3 consists of 12 residues. Germline V gene lookup returns CDR1 DFQATT and CDR2 SNEGSKA (reference sequence). V lost 7 bases, J lost 1 base, and 10 bases lay in between. This CDR3 is CSEETINYGYTF. The CDR3 DNA follows: TGCAGTGAGGAAACTATTAACTATGGCTACACCTTC.

On this clonotype: Possible read error: a much larger clone is one base away. The rearrangement uses TRBV5-1 and TRBJ2-3; 7 nucleotides align to TRBD2. CDR1 and CDR2 (germline): SGHRS, YFSETQ. The CDR3 consists of 14 residues. V dropped 0 bases and J dropped 6; count of bases not matched to a gene: 4. This chain's CDR3 is CASSLVPAGDTQYF. The CDR3 coding sequence is TGCGCCAGCAGCTTGGTCCCAGCGGGGGATACGCAGTATTTT.

This clonotype was found a few times. CDR3 in DNA: TGTGCCAGCAGCACTAGCCTCCTCTCCTACAATGAGCAGTTCTTC. Its translation is CASSTSLLSYNEQFF. The J gene is TRBJ2-1, the V gene TRBV7-3, with D maybe TRBD2 (6 bases). Germline V gene data show CDR1 as SGHTA and CDR2 as FQGTGA. Trimming shortened V by 5 bases and J by 0 bases, and 11 bases separated the two germline ends. The length of the CDR3 is 15 residues. The full variable domain, rest sourced from reference TRBV7-3 and TRBJ2-1, is GAGVSQTPSNKVTEKGKYVELRCDPISGHTALYWYRQSLGQGPEFLIYFQGTGAADDSGLPNDRFFAVRPEGSVSTLKIQRTERGDSAVYLCASSTSLLSYNEQFFGPGTRLTVL.

In its sample, this clonotype is large. The V call is TRBV4-1, the J call TRBJ1-2, with D possibly TRBD1 on 6 matching bases. CDR3 length equals 17 residues. The germline V gene has CDR1 MGHRA and CDR2 YSYEKL. Deletions cut 0 bases from V and 0 bases from J, with 14 bases between. The CDR3 reads CASSQDGAGAANYGYTF. DNA of the CDR3: TGCGCCAGCAGCCAAGATGGGGCGGGGGCTGCTAACTATGGCTACACCTTC.

In this sample, this clonotype is large. V and J are TRBV2 and TRBJ1-5; 7 bases fit TRBD1. The CDR3 is 16 residues long. J lost 4 bases, V lost 8 bases, and 14 bases had no gene match. Germline V gene sequence: CDR1 SNHLY, CDR2 FYNNEI. The CDR3 DNA reads TGTGCCAGCCTCTTGAGGTCGACAGGGCGAAATCAGCCCCAGCATTTT. This codes for CASLLRSTGRNQPQHF.

This clonotype is deemed large. This chain uses TRBV20-1 with TRBJ2-7; D may be TRBD1 (5 bases). This CDR3 region has 14 residues. Germline V CDR1 and CDR2: DFQATT, SNEGSKA (reference sequence). V lost 4 bases and J lost 0, with 13 bases in between. CDR3 loop: CSAIPARGSYEQYF. The CDR3 nucleotides are TGCAGTGCTATTCCGGCTAGGGGCTCCTACGAGCAGTACTTC.

This clonotype is deemed large. The V and J genes are TRBV5-1 and TRBJ1-5, with D uncertain. This CDR3 region has 15 residues. CDR1 is SGHRS, CDR2 YFSETQ, per germline. Trimming took 0 bases from V and 3 from J, leaving 10 bases between them. The CDR3 region has the DNA TGCGCCAGCAGCTTGGATGGGGTGGACAATCAGCCCCAGCATTTT. Translation gives CASSLDGVDNQPQHF.

In nucleotides, the CDR3 is TGTGCCAGCAGCCAGCCCGGGACGCAAACCTACGAGCAGTACTTC. This gives the protein CASSQPGTQTYEQYF. The chain employs TRBV4-2 and TRBJ2-7, with D tentatively TRBD1 or TRBD2 (5 bases each). In germline, CDR1 is LGHNA, CDR2 YNFKEQ. Deletions cut 3 bases from V and 2 bases from J, with 14 bases between. The CDR3 sequence is 15 residues long.

This clonotype is classed as large. This chain connects TRBV20-1 to TRBJ1-5; D call uncertain. V gave up 1 base and J gave up 0 bases, with 10 bases separating them. The CDR3 totals 15 residues. The germline CDR1 and CDR2 sequences are DFQATT and SNEGSKA (reference sequence). The CDR3 nucleotides are TGCAGTGCTAGAGCTGAAGTGAATAGCAATCAGCCCCAGCATTTT. Protein: CSARAEVNSNQPQHF.

As concerns this clonotype: A much bigger clone sits one base away, suggesting this may be a read error. The chain uses TRBV20-1 and TRBJ2-5; 8 positions agree with TRBD1. V shed 0 bases, J shed 0 bases, and the junction held 6 bases outside the gene matches. CDR3 size: 16 residues. Germline loops: CDR1 DFQATT, CDR2 SNEGSKA (reference sequence). CDR3 sequence: CSAREITGGHQETQYF. CDR3 nucleotide sequence: TGCAGTGCTAGAGAAATCACAGGGGGGCACCAAGAGACCCAGTACTTC.

In this sample, this clonotype is large. This chain links TRBV21-1 with TRBJ2-7; the listed D gene, TRBD1, was not tested against the DNA. TRBV21-1 represents a pseudogene. The CDR3 spans 16 residues. Here the CDR3 DNA reads TGTGCCAGCAGCACCCTCGCCGGGACAGGAACTTACGAGCAGTACTTC. This gives the protein CASSTLAGTGTYEQYF.

In this sample, this clonotype is large. The V call is TRBV5-1, the J call TRBJ1-2, with D perhaps matching TRBD1 (5 bases). Germline CDR1 and CDR2: SGHRS and YFSETQ. The CDR3 totals 16 residues. V was clipped by 0 bases and J by 8 bases, with 20 bases between them. The CDR3 is CASSLDPPTDPGGYTF. DNA of the CDR3: TGCGCCAGCAGCTTGGACCCCCCGACAGACCCAGGCGGCTACACCTTC.

The chain carries TRBV11-3 and TRBJ2-5; 8 positions match TRBD1. Losses at the gene ends were 1 base for V and 1 base for J; bases not matched to a gene: 2. From germline, CDR1 is SGHNT and CDR2 YENEEA. There are 15 residues in the CDR3. The CDR3 coding sequence is TGTGCCAGCAGCTTAGGAGGGACAGGCCAAGAGACCCAGTACTTC. This translates into CASSLGGTGQETQYF.